This T cell receptor beta chain emerged from a study of OX40 agonist ivuxolimab in advanced cancers. The CDR3 runs to 17 residues. Germline assignment: CDR1 SGDLS and CDR2 YYNGEE. V lost 4 bases and J lost 4, with 23 bases in between. Data came from immunoSEQ multiplex PCR; TCRdb stores just in-frame clones and leaves some out. The table has about 51,000 clones, approximately 83% seen once; the top ten hold more than 2.5%. The rearrangement uses TRBV9 and TRBJ1-2; D may be TRBD1 (5 bases). The receptor's source is an adult with an advanced solid tumor such as melanoma, head and neck, liver or kidney cancer. Material: CD4+ or CD8+ T cells sorted from blood, obtained in a trial of the OX40 agonist ivuxolimab. The CDR3 coding sequence is TGTGCCAGCAGCTCGGCCCCGACAGCCTCAGGCGGCTATGGCTACACCTTC. Translated, it gives CASSSAPTASGGYGYTF.